This TCR beta chain was documented in a study of cytomegalovirus exposure and HLA in healthy donors. Profiling relied on immunoSEQ multiplex PCR, and the TCRdb table lists in-frame clones only, not all of them. Here the sample spans 350,000 or so clones, 75% to 90% being singletons. On this clone itself: Antigen: not known.

This CDR3 has 16 residues. V trimming: 5 bases; J trimming: 4 bases; junction bases outside the gene matches: 11. Per the germline V gene, CDR1 is MNHEY and CDR2 is SMNVEV (reference sequence). Study-wide points: Whilst most TCR sequences proved rare, a subset of public TCRs occurred across many donors.

Input material: PBMCs. V and J are TRBV27 and TRBJ2-3; 8 nucleotides agree with TRBD2. This TCR was recovered from a woman aged 18-35 years in good health and CMV-seronegative. CDR3: CASSPGLAAGADTQYF. CDR3 nucleotides: TGTGCCAGCAGTCCCGGACTAGCAGCAGGGGCAGATACGCAGTATTTT.